The 12 T cell receptor beta chains below all came from one sample that was sequenced in a study of OX40 agonist ivuxolimab in advanced cancers. The data were produced by immunoSEQ multiplex PCR, yet TCRdb's version contains in-frame clones alone and is incomplete. The sample has around 100,000 clones, over 75% seen once. Sequenced material: CD4+ or CD8+ T cells sorted from blood, taken in a trial of the OX40 agonist ivuxolimab. The receptors come from an adult with an advanced solid tumor such as melanoma, head and neck, liver or kidney cancer.

This chain links TRBV11-3 with TRBJ2-2; D remains unclear. The ends were cut back, 1 base at V and 3 bases at J, with 6 bases in the middle. Germline V gene sequence: CDR1 SGHNT, CDR2 YENEEA. The CDR3 is 14 amino acids. The CDR3 loop is CASSLGTYTGELFF. For the CDR3, the DNA is TGTGCCAGCAGCTTAGGCACATACACCGGGGAGCTGTTTTTT.

The chain joins TRBV6-6 to TRBJ2-3; D unclear. V lost 2 bases, J lost 0 bases, and 12 bases lay in between. This CDR3 comprises 16 residues. Germline V gene sequence: CDR1 MNHNY, CDR2 SVGAGI (reference sequence). The CDR3 DNA is TGTGCCAGCAGTTACCCGGACGGAGCTAGCACAGATACGCAGTATTTT. Protein product: CASSYPDGASTDTQYF.

V is TRBV18 and J is TRBJ1-1, with D possibly TRBD1 on 5 matching bases. Trimming took 0 bases from V and 1 from J, leaving 9 bases between them. Germline V gives CDR1 KGHSH, CDR2 LQKENI. The CDR3 totals 15 residues. CDR3 amino acids: CASSPPAGPNTEAFF. The CDR3 nucleotides read TGTGCCAGCTCACCACCGGCAGGGCCGAACACTGAAGCTTTCTTT.

The V call is TRBV19, the J call TRBJ2-7; D uncertain. Germline values: CDR1 LNHDA, CDR2 SQIVND (reference sequence). This CDR3 region has 13 residues. Trimming stripped 6 bases from V and 2 bases from J, with 11 bases between. The DNA of the CDR3 is TGTGCCAGTAGAAACCCACAGACCTACGAGCAGTACTTC. Encoded protein: CASRNPQTYEQYF.

This clone has more than one count but fewer than ten. The V and J genes are TRBV9 and TRBJ2-5; D call uncertain. Germline V gives CDR1 SGDLS, CDR2 YYNGEE. The V gene lost 4 bases and the J gene lost 5 bases, with 15 bases spanning the gap. The CDR3 consists of 14 residues. The DNA of the CDR3 is TGTGCCAGCAGCACCTTCGGCGGAGTGGAGACCCAGTACTTC. Amino acids: CASSTFGGVETQYF.

Written as DNA, the CDR3 is TGTGCCAGCAGTTTAATCAAGGGCTCCTATGGCTACACCTTC. Translated, it gives CASSLIKGSYGYTF. The V gene is TRBV27, the J gene TRBJ1-2, with D unclear. The CDR3 covers 14 residues. Deletions cut 2 bases from V and 4 bases from J, with 11 bases between. Germline V gene sequence: CDR1 MNHEY, CDR2 SMNVEV (reference sequence).

This chain uses TRBV7-9 with TRBJ2-1, with D perhaps TRBD2 (5 bases). This CDR3 is 14 amino acids long. Germline V gene lookup returns CDR1 SEHNR and CDR2 FQNEAQ (reference sequence). The germline V and J ends were trimmed by 1 base and 10 bases, with 14 bases remaining between them. CDR3 nucleotides: TGTGCCAGCAGCTTAGTTAACAGCGGTCGGGAGCAGTTCTTC. Translating it yields CASSLVNSGREQFF.

The gene calls are TRBV7-2 and TRBJ2-2, with D maybe TRBD2 (5 bases). Trimming left V 1 base short and J 5 bases short, with 11 bases between. Germline V gene lookup returns CDR1 SGHTA and CDR2 FQGNSA. This CDR3 spans 15 amino acids. CDR3: CASSLGGPGTGELFF. The DNA of the CDR3 is TGTGCCAGCAGCTTAGGCGGGCCGGGGACCGGGGAGCTGTTTTTT.

This clone was recorded a few times. The junction departs from the called germline gene at one end, perhaps through a read error. V and J are TRBV28 and TRBJ1-2, with 12 bases identical to TRBD1. CDR1 and CDR2 (germline): MDHEN, SYDVKM. This CDR3 region has 12 residues. The CDR3 DNA follows: TGTGCCAGCAGACTCGGGACAGGGGGCTGCACCTTC. Protein sequence: CASRLGTGGCTF.

The chain joins TRBV7-2 to TRBJ2-7, with 13 bases lining up with TRBD2. J gave up 6 bases and V 6 bases, and 2 bases lay outside the gene matches. The length of the CDR3 is 13 residues. The germline V gene encodes CDR1 SGHTA and CDR2 FQGNSA. The CDR3 spells CASSTSGRGEQYF. Here the CDR3 DNA reads TGTGCCAGCAGTACTAGCGGGAGGGGCGAGCAGTACTTC. The full variable domain, in which reference TRBV7-2 and TRBJ2-7 provide the parts outside the CDR3, is GAGVSQSPSNKVTEKGKDVELRCDPISGHTALYWYRQSLGQGLEFLIYFQGNSAPDKSGLPSDRFSAERTGGSVSTLTIQRTQQEDSAVYLCASSTSGRGEQYFGPGTRLTVT.

This clone was counted a single time. V and J are TRBV6-1 and TRBJ1-3; D is perhaps TRBD1 (5 bases). This CDR3 comprises 15 residues. Trimming pared 6 bases from V and 4 bases from J, leaving 16 bases between. CDR1 MNHNS and CDR2 SASEGT come from the germline V gene. DNA for the CDR3: TGTGCCAGCAGAGAGGGACCAAACGACGGAAACACCATATATTTT. Translated: CASREGPNDGNTIYF.

This chain joins TRBV10-3 and TRBJ2-7; TRBD2 matches 10 bases. Germline CDR1 reads ENHRY; CDR2 reads SYGVKD. V was pared by 6 bases and J by 0 bases, with 2 bases of the junction left unmatched. The CDR3 loop spans 14 amino acids. CDR3 loop: CAISGLADSYEQYF. The CDR3 nucleotides read TGTGCCATCAGCGGACTAGCGGACTCCTACGAGCAGTACTTC.